The rows below give T cell receptor beta chains drawn from one sample of a study of blood T cell repertoires in COVID-19. This table comes from immunoSEQ multiplex PCR, and its TCRdb copy is limited to in-frame clones, with some not included. Here the sample spans about 150,000 clones, 75% to 90% being singletons. The material sequenced was peripheral blood. All receptors derive from a man aged 60 to 75 with acute or convalescent COVID-19. Both conserved end residues are part of each CDR3. D genes are given only for firm matches. Size is omitted from some rows. Given values are once, few, many or a class for expanded clones.

D	size	V	J	DNA	CDR3
TRBD2	NA	TRBV7-2	TRBJ2-5	TGTGCCAGCAGCTTAGCGGGACTAGCGGGGGGGGAGACCCAGTACTTC	CASSLAGLAGGETQYF
NA	NA	TRBV6-5	TRBJ2-5	TGTGCCAGCAGTTACTCGGGCCTAGAGACCCAGTACTTC	CASSYSGLETQYF
TRBD1	NA	TRBV12-3/TRBV12-4	TRBJ1-2	TGTGCCAGCAGTGGACAGGGGCAGGGCTACACCTTC	CASSGQGQGYTF
NA	NA	TRBV4-3	TRBJ2-5	TGCGCCAGCAGCCAAGAGGTACAGGGAGAGACCCAGTACTTC	CASSQEVQGETQYF
NA	NA	TRBV7-2	TRBJ2-7	TGTGCCAGCAGCTTAGCGGGACACCCGAGCTCCTACGAGCAGTACTTC	CASSLAGHPSSYEQYF
TRBD2	once	TRBV28	TRBJ2-7	TGTGCCAGCAATTGGGGGGGGGACGAGCAGTACTTC	CASNWGGDEQYF
NA	NA	TRBV28	TRBJ1-2	TGTGCCAGCAACCCTCCCCTCCGGGCGGGGGGCTACACCTTC	CASNPPLRAGGYTF
NA	NA	TRBV7-2	TRBJ2-1	TGTGCCAGCAGCTTAGACCCAGGGAGGAATGAGCAGTTCTTC	CASSLDPGRNEQFF
TRBD2	NA	TRBV5-4	TRBJ2-3	TGTGCCAGCAGCGCTAGCGGGGGGATTGCAGATACGCAGTATTTT	CASSASGGIADTQYF
NA	NA	TRBV2	TRBJ1-5	TGTGCCAGCTGGCCGGGTGGAGGGGCTAATCAGCCCCAGCATTTT	CASWPGGGANQPQHF
TRBD1	NA	TRBV19	TRBJ1-2	TGTGCCAGTAGTCTCCGGGACAGCTATGGCTACACCTTC	CASSLRDSYGYTF
TRBD2	NA	TRBV28	TRBJ2-1	TGTGCCAGCAGCCTGCGGGGTGGCGGGAGTTCGAATGAGCAGTTCTTC	CASSLRGGGSSNEQFF
TRBD1	NA	TRBV28	TRBJ1-2	TGTGCCAGCAGGACTTCCGGGACAGGGGTTGGGGGCTACACCTTC	CASRTSGTGVGGYTF
NA	NA	TRBV2	TRBJ1-1	TGTGCCAGCAGTGGGCCTTCGGAGGGCCTCTACTTCCCGGACACTGAAGCTTTCTTT	CASSGPSEGLYFPDTEAFF
NA	NA	TRBV30	TRBJ2-7	TGTGCCTGGAGTCCCGGTATTTACGAGCAGTACTTC	CAWSPGIYEQYF
TRBD1	NA	TRBV7-9	TRBJ2-3	TGTGCCAGCAGCCAAAGTGCCGGGACAACTTCCAGGGGGTCGCAGTATTTT	CASSQSAGTTSRGSQYF
TRBD1	NA	TRBV10-3	TRBJ1-6	TGTGCCATCAGAGTTACAGGGGCCGGGGATTCACCCCTCCACTTT	CAIRVTGAGDSPLHF